This TCR beta chain was observed in a study of cytomegalovirus exposure and HLA in healthy donors. This clone appeared once. PCR primers comprised 60 Vbeta and 13 Jbeta primers. Data came from immunoSEQ multiplex PCR; TCRdb stores just in-frame clones and leaves some out. This table holds roughly 100,000 clones, more than 75% found once. Material for sequencing was PBMCs. The source of this sequence is a woman between 45 and 60 years old in good health and CMV-seropositive.

CDR3 DNA: TGCGCCAGCAGCCTCACAGATACGCAGTATTTT. This translates into CASSLTDTQYF. This sequence joins TRBV10-2 and TRBJ2-3; D is ambiguous. Germline V gives CDR1 WSHSY, CDR2 SAAADI. The CDR3 contains 11 residues. With 6 bases removed from V and 2 bases from J, the gap between germline ends came to 3 bases.